Below are 13 T cell receptor beta chains sequenced from a single sample in a study of tumor-infiltrating lymphocytes in primary liver carcinoma. Co-extraction of both nucleic acids (RNA and DNA) used about 20-33 mg of unsorted bulk tissue. The researchers produced TCR beta cDNA from around 0.5 ug total RNA with a constant-region primer. Each TCR beta library was derived from three nested multiplex PCR rounds that employed slightly modified ARM-PCR. TRBV1-TRBV30 forward primers and a C-beta reverse primer were used in the first two PCR rounds, which each ran for nine to ten cycles. TCRdb itself ran the multiplex PCR reads through MiXCR, one entry per CDR3 protein. The sample shows 95,000 to 150,000 distinct CDR3 sequences, 55% to 75% of them seen only once. The sequenced sample was liver tumor tissue from sampling region 1. Subset indicated: tumor region T1, superior pole. Every receptor here comes from a woman aged 55-70 years with primary liver carcinoma and hepatitis B virus infection.

The genes are TRBV11-3 and TRBJ2-1, with D possibly TRBD1 on 6 matching bases. The germline V gene has CDR1 SGHNT and CDR2 YENEEA. This CDR3 contains 13 residues. V was trimmed by 6 bases and J by 4 bases, leaving 10 bases between them. Here the CDR3 reads CASSTRGYNEQFF. DNA for the CDR3: TGTGCCAGCAGTACCAGGGGATACAATGAGCAGTTCTTC.

As concerns this clonotype: One end of the junction varies from germline; a read error may be responsible. The chain joins TRBV11-2 to TRBJ1-1; 9 bases agree with TRBD1. Germline V CDR1 and CDR2: SGHAT, FQNNGV. This CDR3 spans 14 amino acids. This CDR3 is CARSLPGTGSGASF. CDR3 DNA: TGTGCCAGGAGCTTACCCGGGACAGGGTCTGGAGCATCCTTT.

For this clonotype: This could be a read error, since a much larger clone is one nucleotide away. The CDR3 nucleotides read TGTGCCACCAGTGACCCTGGGGACAGGCGGACAGATACGCATTATTTT. Translation gives CATSDPGDRRTDTHYF. This sequence joins TRBV24-1 and TRBJ2-3, with 8 bases fitting TRBD1. This CDR3 comprises 16 residues. CDR1 is KGHDR and CDR2 is SFDVKD in the germline V gene.

Concerning this clonotype itself: A clone one base away is much larger, so this may be a read error. V usage is TRBV6-5 and J usage is TRBJ1-6; no clear D. The CDR3 is 16 residues long. Per germline, CDR1 MNHEY and CDR2 SVGAGI. The CDR3 DNA is TGTGCCAGCAGTCACTCCGGCGGCAGAAATAATTCACCCCTCCACTTT. Translation gives CASSHSGGRNNSPLHF.

This clonotype was seen a single time. The chain employs TRBV6-6 and TRBJ1-5; 7 nucleotides match TRBD1. V lost 7 bases, J lost 7 bases, and 7 bases stayed unmatched. There are 13 residues in the CDR3. The germline CDR1 and CDR2 sequences are MNHNY and SVGAGI (reference sequence). The CDR3 DNA follows: TGTGCCAGCACCCAGGGGGAGGGGCAGCCCCAGCATTTT. Amino acid sequence: CASTQGEGQPQHF.

This clonotype was recorded a few times. The genes are TRBV5-4 and TRBJ2-2; D possibly corresponds to TRBD2 (6 bases). The V gene's germline CDR1 is SGHNT and CDR2 YYREEE (reference sequence). The CDR3 consists of 16 residues. V was shortened by 3 bases and J by 4 bases, with 16 bases between the two germline ends. In nucleotides, the CDR3 is TGTGCCAGCAGCTCCACCTCTAGCGCTCCCACCGGGGAGCTGTTTTTT. Its translation is CASSSTSSAPTGELFF.

The genes are TRBV28 and TRBJ2-7; D possibly corresponds to TRBD1 (6 bases). Germline CDR1 MDHEN, CDR2 SYDVKM. V was cut by 10 bases and J by 3 bases, with 19 bases left in between. The CDR3 consists of 14 residues. CDR3 sequence (DNA): TGTGCCAACAGCTCATACAGGGTTCTCTACGAGCAGTACTTC. Amino acid sequence: CANSSYRVLYEQYF.

As concerns this clonotype: A much larger clonotype is one base distant, so this may be a read error. V is TRBV6-5 and J is TRBJ1-5; 8 bases fit TRBD1. The germline V gene has CDR1 MNHEY and CDR2 SVGAGI. The CDR3 has 15 amino acids. The CDR3 sequence: CASSYSQGANHPQHF. CDR3 nucleotide sequence: TGTGCCAGCAGTTACTCGCAGGGGGCCAATCATCCCCAGCATTTT.

The gene calls are TRBV14 and TRBJ1-1; 7 bases match TRBD1. This CDR3 has 15 residues. J gave up 6 bases and V 5 bases, and 12 bases lay outside the gene matches. CDR1 and CDR2 (germline): SGHDN, FVKESK. The CDR3 DNA reads TGTGCCAGCAGCTCCCGGACAGGCTGTGGGGCTGAAGCTTTCTTT. Residues: CASSSRTGCGAEAFF.

In regard to this clonotype: Given the absence of the conserved phenylalanine or tryptophan at the CDR3 end, a read error is likely. The DNA is omitted, as the CDR3 cannot be located on it reliably, and the CDR3 follows TCRdb's listing. V usage is TRBV11-3 and J usage is TRBJ2-7; the DNA was not used to check the table's D call, TRBD1. Per the germline V gene, CDR1 is SGHNT and CDR2 is YENEEA. 15 amino acids form the CDR3, both terminal residues included. The CDR3 region is CASSPGTGGNYKLYL.

Concerning this clonotype itself: It may be a read error: a sequence one base away is much more abundant. V is TRBV6-6 and J is TRBJ2-7; D call uncertain. Germline V lookup: CDR1 MNHNY, CDR2 SVGAGI (reference sequence). The CDR3 has 14 amino acids. Trimming took off 3 bases at V and 5 bases at J, with 14 bases between the two ends. CDR3 DNA sequence: TGTGCCAGCAGTTATGTACAGTGGAACGACGAGCAGTACTTC. It translates to CASSYVQWNDEQYF.

This clonotype was recorded many times. The rearrangement uses TRBV30 and TRBJ1-2, with no clear D. CDR1 and CDR2 from the germline V gene are GTSNPN and SVGIG (reference sequence). The CDR3 covers 12 residues. V lost 2 bases, J lost 1 base, and 5 bases lay in between. The CDR3 reads CAWSMGNYGYTF. The CDR3 DNA sequence: TGTGCCTGGAGTATGGGTAACTATGGCTACACCTTC.

As regards this clonotype: A read error may explain this, as a much larger clone is one base away. This chain joins TRBV28 and TRBJ2-2; weak D call: TRBD1 (6 bases). The CDR3 length is 16 residues. Germline values: CDR1 MDHEN, CDR2 SYDVKM. CDR3 protein: CASSSRQVQGTGELCF. CDR3 nucleotides: TGTGCCAGCAGCTCACGACAGGTACAGGGCACCGGGGAGCTGTGTTTT.